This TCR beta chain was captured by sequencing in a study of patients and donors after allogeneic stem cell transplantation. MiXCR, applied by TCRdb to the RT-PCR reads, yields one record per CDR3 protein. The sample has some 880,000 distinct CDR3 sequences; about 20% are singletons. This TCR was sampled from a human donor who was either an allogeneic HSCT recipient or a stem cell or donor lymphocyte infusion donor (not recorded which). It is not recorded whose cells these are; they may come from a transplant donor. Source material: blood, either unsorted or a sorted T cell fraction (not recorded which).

The CDR3: CASSYDHFEVGETQYF. For the CDR3, the DNA is TGTGCCAGCAGTTACGACCATTTTGAGGTTGGAGAGACCCAGTACTTC. The V gene is TRBV6-5, the J gene TRBJ2-5; D call uncertain. Germline V gene lookup returns CDR1 MNHEY and CDR2 SVGAGI. Trimming removed 2 bases from V and 4 bases from J, with 17 bases in between. There are 16 residues in the CDR3.